This T cell receptor (beta chain) was sequenced for a study of cytomegalovirus exposure and HLA in healthy donors. Primers included in the PCR were 60 Vbeta and 13 Jbeta primers. The repertoire was sequenced with immunoSEQ multiplex PCR; TCRdb's copy has only in-frame clones and lacks some. Of about 190,000 clones listed, around 81% were seen once; the top ten hold roughly 10%. Whole-study findings and limits: With later analysis, a missense DCLRE1C variant became linked to TCR beta V- and J-gene trimming.

Notes on this clone: The antigen remains undetermined.

Sequenced: PBMCs. The TCR comes from a woman aged 50 to 60 in good health and CMV-seropositive.

The CDR3 is CASSVGTVYEAFF. CDR3 bases: TGCGCCAGCAGCGTGGGGACAGTCTATGAAGCTTTCTTT. V usage is TRBV5-1 and J usage is TRBJ1-1, with TRBD1 matching 7 bases. The CDR3 loop spans 13 amino acids. Germline V gives CDR1 SGHRS, CDR2 YFSETQ. V shed 4 bases and J 7 bases; nucleotides not matched to a gene: 7.